This TCR beta chain was sequenced in a study of blood T cell repertoires in COVID-19. Study-wide context: Researchers got acute and convalescent COVID-19 samples from the United States, Italy and Spain. T cells, B-cell-depleted T cells, or PBMCs supplied cDNA or gDNA.

In the original processing: Amplification with reference gene primers provided the estimates of nucleated cell counts. Method: immunoSEQ multiplex PCR; TCRdb's copy keeps in-frame clones and lacks some. The V and J calls and clone size come from that table; D and trimming were worked out from the DNA. Of about 230,000 clones listed, roughly 85% are singletons. The CDR3 is 13 amino acids. Germline CDR1 SGHKS, CDR2 YYEKEE (reference sequence). The V and J ends lost 3 bases and 3 bases respectively, with 10 bases between them. This chain joins TRBV5-5 and TRBJ2-7, with D possibly being TRBD1 (6 bases). The sequence came from a woman aged 70 to 79 with active or convalescent COVID-19. The sequenced sample was peripheral blood. The CDR3 protein is CASSSTGYYEQYF. The CDR3 DNA sequence: TGTGCCAGCAGCTCGACAGGATACTACGAGCAGTACTTC.